The rows below give T cell receptor beta chains drawn from one sample of a study of metastatic and nonmetastatic thyroid tumors. TCRdb used MiXCR to call clones anew from the PCR reads. The table has approximately 37,000 clones, about 16% seen once. Sequencing was carried out using blood. Receptor source: a female donor with papillary thyroid cancer or a benign thyroid nodule (not recorded which). Some clones in this sample may be carry-over from other donors' samples. Each CDR3 is given with its conserved first and last residue. A D gene is named only where the DNA matches it firmly. Size values are once, few and many counts, or a class for expanded clones, and some rows have none.

>-|TRBV6-2/TRBV6-3|-|TRBJ1-1
TGTGCCAGCAGTTACTACCCGGGAGCCAACACTGAAGCTTTCTTT
CASSYYPGANTEAFF
>-|TRBV5-8|-|TRBJ1-5
TGTGCCAGCGGGAACCTGGTGACGGGCAATCAGCCCCATCATTTT
CASGNLVTGNQPHHF
>many|TRBV30|TRBD1|TRBJ1-1
TGTGCCTGGGACAGGGGGCGCAGAGAAAACACTGAAGCTTTCTTT
CAWDRGRRENTEAFF
>-|TRBV7-2|-|TRBJ2-7
TGTGCCAGCAGCTCCCTGCGGGGCGAGCAGTACTTC
CASSSLRGEQYF
>many|TRBV2|-|TRBJ2-2
TGTGCCAGCAGTTACACCGGGGAGCTGTTTTTT
CASSYTGELFF
>-|TRBV19|-|TRBJ1-2
TGTGCCAATAACGCCCCCAACTATGGCTACACCTTC
CANNAPNYGYTF
>many|TRBV12-3/TRBV12-4|TRBD1|TRBJ2-5
TGTGCCAGCAGTCCCGGACAGGAAGAGACCCAGTACTTC
CASSPGQEETQYF
>many|TRBV9|TRBD1|TRBJ2-3
TGTGCCAGCAGCGAGGAGACAGGGGGAGGGTGGACAGATACGCAGTATTTT
CASSEETGGGWTDTQYF
>many|TRBV18|TRBD1|TRBJ1-5
TGTGCCAGCTCACCCGGCCGACAGGGGACGTCCGCAGGGGGCAATCAGCCCCAGCATTTT
CASSPGRQGTSAGGNQPQHF
>many|TRBV6-5|-|TRBJ1-2
TGTGCCAGCAGTTACGGGGGCTATGGCTACACCTTC
CASSYGGYGYTF
>many|TRBV29-1|-|TRBJ2-3
TGCAGCGTTGCAGGGGCCCTGGCGAGAACAGATACGCAGTATTTT
CSVAGALARTDTQYF
>many|TRBV11-2|-|TRBJ1-4
TGTGCCAGCAGTGACCCCGGGACGCAAGAAAAACTGTTTTTT
CASSDPGTQEKLFF
>few|TRBV6-1|-|TRBJ2-7
TGTGCCAGCAAGCCGGGACTGAGCTCCTACGAGCAGTACTTC
CASKPGLSSYEQYF
>many|TRBV7-6|-|TRBJ2-5
TGTGCCAGCAGCCCAGGCGAGACCCAGTACTTC
CASSPGETQYF
>many|TRBV19|TRBD1|TRBJ1-5
TGTGCCAGTAGGACCGGGACAGGGGGCTTCAATCAGCCCCAGCATTTT
CASRTGTGGFNQPQHF
>many|TRBV5-1|-|TRBJ1-1
TGCGCCAGCAAACAGGAATATCGGAACACTGAAGCTTTCTTT
CASKQEYRNTEAFF
>many|TRBV20-1|-|TRBJ1-6
TGCAGTGCTAGAGCAGCCGTTGGGAGCAACGATTCACCCCTCCACTTT
CSARAAVGSNDSPLHF
>many|TRBV19|-|TRBJ1-6
TGTGCCAGTCGAGAACCGGGACTGATTAATTCACCCCTCCACTTT
CASREPGLINSPLHF
>many|TRBV27|-|TRBJ1-2
TGTGCCAGCAGTTTAGTCTTTAACTATGGCTACACCTTC
CASSLVFNYGYTF
>many|TRBV29-1|TRBD1|TRBJ2-5
TGCAGCGCAAAGGGACAGGCTGGGACCCAGTACTTC
CSAKGQAGTQYF
>many|TRBV2|TRBD1|TRBJ1-4
TGTGCCAGCAGGGCAGGGGGCGTTGCAAAACTGTTTTTT
CASRAGGVAKLFF
>few|TRBV20-1|TRBD2|TRBJ2-7
TGCAGTGCTAGAGACCCTCGGGGAATAGCGGGACATTCCGGCCAGTACTTC
CSARDPRGIAGHSGQYF
>-|TRBV4-1|-|TRBJ1-2
TGCGCCAGCAGCCAGACCACCACAGGGTACAGTAACTATGGCTACACCTTC
CASSQTTTGYSNYGYTF
>-|TRBV5-6|TRBD1|TRBJ2-3
TGTGCCAGCAGCTTTCGGACAGGAAGCACAGATACGCAGTATTTT
CASSFRTGSTDTQYF
>-|TRBV6-2/TRBV6-3|-|TRBJ2-7
TGTGCCAGCAGCCAACAGGGCTACGAGCAGTACTTC
CASSQQGYEQYF
>many|TRBV7-6|-|TRBJ1-4
TGTGCCAGCAGCTTATTGGAGCGGGGGGCTAATGAAAAACTGTTTTTT
CASSLLERGANEKLFF
>-|TRBV7-9|-|TRBJ1-3
TGTGCCAACAGAATGACAGCAAGCTGTGGAAACACCATATATTTT
CANRMTASCGNTIYF
>many|TRBV20-1|-|TRBJ1-5
TGCAGTGCTGGGGATCAGCCCCAGCATTTT
CSAGDQPQHF
>many|TRBV4-2|-|TRBJ1-1
TGTGCCAGCAGCCAAGATGGGTCCAGGGGTAGGTCTGAAGCTTTCTTT
CASSQDGSRGRSEAFF
>many|TRBV12-3/TRBV12-4|-|TRBJ1-5
TGTGCCAGCAGTCTAGGGACTGTCAATCAGCCCCAGCATTTT
CASSLGTVNQPQHF
>many|TRBV28|-|TRBJ2-7
TGTGCCAGCAGTTATTCGGGATACTACGAGCAGTACTTC
CASSYSGYYEQYF
>many|TRBV6-1|-|TRBJ2-6
TGTGCCAGTCTGGGTGGAGGTTCCGGGGCCAACGTCCTGACTTTC
CASLGGGSGANVLTF
>few|TRBV11-2|TRBD2|TRBJ2-1
TGTGCCAGCAGCTCGGGACTAGCGGACCCTATGTCGTTCTTC
CASSSGLADPMSFF
>many|TRBV20-1|-|TRBJ2-3
TGCAGTGCCCTCCACTGGAGGGAATACACAGATACGCAGTATTTT
CSALHWREYTDTQYF
>many|TRBV2|-|TRBJ1-6
TGTGCCAGCAGTGTCACTATGAGCATCGATTCACCCCTCCACTTT
CASSVTMSIDSPLHF
>few|TRBV25-1|TRBD1|TRBJ1-5
TGTGCCAGCACCCCATCCCAGTTATCGGACAGGGGAAATGTGGGGCAGCCCCAGCATTTT
CASTPSQLSDRGNVGQPQHF
>many|TRBV30|TRBD1|TRBJ2-3
TGTGCCTGGAATGGACAGGGGCCCACAGATACGCAGTATTTT
CAWNGQGPTDTQYF
>-|TRBV11-1|-|TRBJ2-7
TGTGCCAGCAGCCCAAATACCCTGGACAGAGACTACGAGCAGTACTTC
CASSPNTLDRDYEQYF
>-|TRBV5-4|-|TRBJ2-1
TGTGCCAGCAGCAGGGGAGGGGGCTCCTACAATGAGCAGTTCTTC
CASSRGGGSYNEQFF
>-|TRBV11-2|TRBD1|TRBJ2-7
TGTGCCAGCAGCTCCTCCGAGACAGGGCCCTACGAGCAGTACTTC
CASSSSETGPYEQYF
>many|TRBV25-1|-|TRBJ2-7
TGTGCCAGCAGTGAATTAAGCTCCTACGAGCAGTACTTC
CASSELSSYEQYF
>many|TRBV2|-|TRBJ2-3
TGTGCCAGCAGTGCAGGCTCCCCCGCAGATACGCAGTATTTT
CASSAGSPADTQYF
>many|TRBV3-1|-|TRBJ1-5
TGTGCCAGCAGCCAAGGGGGTAGCAATCAGCCCCAGCATTTT
CASSQGGSNQPQHF
>-|TRBV5-6|TRBD2|TRBJ2-3
TGTGCCAACAGCGCAACACCTGGACTAGCGGGATCGCCAGATACGCAGTGTTTT
CANSATPGLAGSPDTQCF
>many|TRBV9|-|TRBJ1-1
TGTGCCAGCAGCGTAGCGGGGATTGCTGAAGCTTTCTTT
CASSVAGIAEAFF
>many|TRBV24-1|-|TRBJ1-2
TGTGCCACCAGTGATCGGTATGGCTACACCTTC
CATSDRYGYTF
>many|TRBV4-2|TRBD1|TRBJ2-3
TGTGCCAGCAGGGTTGGTTCCTGGACAGGGGGAGCAGATACGCAGTATTTT
CASRVGSWTGGADTQYF
>-|TRBV20-1|TRBD2|TRBJ2-1
TGCAGTGCTAGCAGCGGGACTAGAAGGGTTGAGCAGTTCTTC
CSASSGTRRVEQFF
>many|TRBV2|-|TRBJ2-5
TGTGCCAGCAGTGAAGCAGGGTATGTGACCCAGTACTTC
CASSEAGYVTQYF
>many|TRBV7-9|TRBD2|TRBJ2-1
TGTGCCAGCAGCTACGGACTAGCGGCCTACAATGAGCAGTTCTTC
CASSYGLAAYNEQFF
>many|TRBV19|TRBD2|TRBJ2-3
TGTGCCAGTAGTATGAAGGCCCTAGCGGGGGGTGGGGATACGCAGTATTTT
CASSMKALAGGGDTQYF
>-|TRBV28|TRBD1|TRBJ1-2
TGTGCCAGCAGCCTGACAGGGGTCCGGGGTGGCTACACCTTC
CASSLTGVRGGYTF
>-|TRBV10-3|TRBD1|TRBJ1-1
TGTGCCATCAGTCATCTCGGACAGGGTGAAACTGAAGCTTTCTTT
CAISHLGQGETEAFF
>many|TRBV27|-|TRBJ1-2
TGTGCCAGCAGTCCCTTCGGCCAGGGCTATGGCTACACCTTC
CASSPFGQGYGYTF
>many|TRBV3-1|-|TRBJ2-5
TGTGCCAGCAGCCTAAGGGGGTCGGGGGAAAGGGAGACCCAGTACTTC
CASSLRGSGERETQYF